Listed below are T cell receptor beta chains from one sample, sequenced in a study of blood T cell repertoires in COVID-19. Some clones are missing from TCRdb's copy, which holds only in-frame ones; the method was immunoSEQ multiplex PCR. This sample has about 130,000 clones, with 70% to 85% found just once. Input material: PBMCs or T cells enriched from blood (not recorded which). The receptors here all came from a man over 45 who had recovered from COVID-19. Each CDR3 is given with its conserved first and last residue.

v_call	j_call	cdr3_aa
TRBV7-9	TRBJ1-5	CASSLVSHGDLKHF
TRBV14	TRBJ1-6	CASSQDWGGISPLHF
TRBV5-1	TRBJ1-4	CASSLVGRINEKLFF
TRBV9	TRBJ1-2	CASSVVAGGYGYTF
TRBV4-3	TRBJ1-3	CASSQADRGPSGNTIYF
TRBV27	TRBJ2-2	CASTNSGQGSNTGELFF
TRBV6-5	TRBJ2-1	CASSYDSSYNEQFF
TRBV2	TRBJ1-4	CASSLRGGRTNEKLFF
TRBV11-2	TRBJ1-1	CASRDRGQGGVNTEAFF
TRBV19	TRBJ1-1	CASWGTGGSGTEAFF
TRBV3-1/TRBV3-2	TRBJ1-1	CASSPRQGLGTGTEAFF
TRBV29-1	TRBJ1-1	CSVCNWNTEAFF
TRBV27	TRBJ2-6	CASRIGGGSGANVLTF
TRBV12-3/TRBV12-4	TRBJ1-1	CASTGRFDTEAFF
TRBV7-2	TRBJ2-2	CASSSRLAEISGELFF
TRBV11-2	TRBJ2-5	CASSFLAGGRQTQYF
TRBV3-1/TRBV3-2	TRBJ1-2	CARIGGPSNYGYTF
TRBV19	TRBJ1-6	CASRINRDSPLHF
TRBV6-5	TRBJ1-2	CASSYSQGIHGYTF
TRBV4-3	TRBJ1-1	CASSHELGSTGLRSEAFF
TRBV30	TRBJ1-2	CAWSPRGRYGYTF
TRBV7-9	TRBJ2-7	CASSDPGTRFQYEQYF
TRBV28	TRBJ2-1	CASIDTYNEQFF
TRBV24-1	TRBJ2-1	CATSDFRKAKTSVNEQFF
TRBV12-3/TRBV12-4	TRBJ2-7	CASSPGPYEQYF
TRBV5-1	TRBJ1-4	CASSLRTGATNEKLFF
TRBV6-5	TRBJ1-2	CASSWGGADGYTF
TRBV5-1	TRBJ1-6	CASSLGQQNNSPLHF
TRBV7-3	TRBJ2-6	CASSLGQNSGANVLTF
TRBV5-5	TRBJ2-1	CASSYRQGTYNEQFF
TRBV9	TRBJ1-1	CASSVEGQGRTEAFF
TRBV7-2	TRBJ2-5	CASSLSQFQETQYF
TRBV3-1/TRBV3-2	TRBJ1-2	CASSQWDRKNHYGYTF
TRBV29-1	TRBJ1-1	CSVAGFAEAFF
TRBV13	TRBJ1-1	CASSLGGTPEAFF
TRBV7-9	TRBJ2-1	CASSKGGTYNEQFF
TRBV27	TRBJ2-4	CASSLRDRAKNIQYF
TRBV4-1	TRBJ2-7	CASSQESSLRTYEQYF
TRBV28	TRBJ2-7	CASRRPSIGQDPYEQYF
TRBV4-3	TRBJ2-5	CASSQDQAGGVETQYF
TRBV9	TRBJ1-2	CASSVALQGGGYTF
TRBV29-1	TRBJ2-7	CSFQTGTSYEQYF
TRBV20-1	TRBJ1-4	CSASPPPLNEKLFF
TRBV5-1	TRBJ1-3	CASSPTDSGNTIYF
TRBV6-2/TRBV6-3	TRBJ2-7	CASSYSRSGQTYEQYF
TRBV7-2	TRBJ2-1	CASSLFGLAGASEQFF
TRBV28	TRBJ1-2	CASSSQFDYGYTF
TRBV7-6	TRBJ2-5	CASSLLVAGGFQETQYF
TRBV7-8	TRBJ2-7	CASSWGPPGSSYEQYF
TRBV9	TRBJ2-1	CASSVVVGLYNEQFF
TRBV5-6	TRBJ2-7	CASSLGRLADYEQYF
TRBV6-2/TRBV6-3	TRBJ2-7	CASSSGNSYEQYF
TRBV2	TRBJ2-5	CASSPGQGETQYF
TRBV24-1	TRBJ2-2	CATSRTGELFF